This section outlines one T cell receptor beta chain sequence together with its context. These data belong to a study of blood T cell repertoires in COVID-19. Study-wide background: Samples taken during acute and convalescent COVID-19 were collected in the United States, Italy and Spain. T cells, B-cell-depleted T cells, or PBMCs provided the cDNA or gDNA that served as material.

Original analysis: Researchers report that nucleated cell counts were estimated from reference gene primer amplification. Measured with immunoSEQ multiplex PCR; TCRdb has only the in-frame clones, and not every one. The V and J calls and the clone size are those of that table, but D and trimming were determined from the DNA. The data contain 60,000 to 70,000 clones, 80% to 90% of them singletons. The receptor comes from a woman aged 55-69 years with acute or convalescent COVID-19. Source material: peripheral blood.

The chain's CDR3 is CAWSVGTAYNSPLHF. The CDR3 DNA reads TGTGCCTGGAGCGTCGGGACTGCTTATAATTCACCCCTCCACTTT. The gene calls are TRBV30 and TRBJ1-6; the D gene is possibly TRBD1 (5 bases). Germline assignment: CDR1 GTSNPN and CDR2 SVGIG (reference sequence). V was shortened by 3 bases and J by 4 bases, with 13 bases between the two germline ends. The CDR3 covers 15 residues.